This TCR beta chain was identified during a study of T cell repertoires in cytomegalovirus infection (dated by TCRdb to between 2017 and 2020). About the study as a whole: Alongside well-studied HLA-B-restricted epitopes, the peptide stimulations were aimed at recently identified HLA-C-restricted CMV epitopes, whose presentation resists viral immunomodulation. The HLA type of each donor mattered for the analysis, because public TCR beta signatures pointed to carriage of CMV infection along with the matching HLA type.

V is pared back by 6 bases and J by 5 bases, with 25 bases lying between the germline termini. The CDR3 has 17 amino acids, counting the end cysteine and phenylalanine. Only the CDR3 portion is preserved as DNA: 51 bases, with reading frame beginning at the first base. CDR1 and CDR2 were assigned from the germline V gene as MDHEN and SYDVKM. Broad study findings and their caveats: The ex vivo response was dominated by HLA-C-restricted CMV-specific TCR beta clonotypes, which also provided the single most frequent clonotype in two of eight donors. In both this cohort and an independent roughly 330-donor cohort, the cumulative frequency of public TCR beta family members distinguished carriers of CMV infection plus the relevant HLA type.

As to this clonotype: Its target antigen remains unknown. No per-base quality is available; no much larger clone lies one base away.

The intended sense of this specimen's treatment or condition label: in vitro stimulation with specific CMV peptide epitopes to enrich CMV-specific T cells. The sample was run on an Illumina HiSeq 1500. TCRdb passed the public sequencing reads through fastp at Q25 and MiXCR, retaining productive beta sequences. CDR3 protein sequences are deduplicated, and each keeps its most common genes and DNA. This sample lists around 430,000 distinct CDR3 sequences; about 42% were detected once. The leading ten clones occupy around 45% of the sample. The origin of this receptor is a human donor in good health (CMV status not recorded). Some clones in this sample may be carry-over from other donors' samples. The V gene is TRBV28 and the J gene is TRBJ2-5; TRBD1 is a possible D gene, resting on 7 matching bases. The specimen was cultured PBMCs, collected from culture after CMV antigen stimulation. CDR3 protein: CASRTSPQGYGGETQYF. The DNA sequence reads TGTGCCAGCAGGACCTCCCCACAGGGGTATGGAGGGGAGACCCAGTACTTC.